The 22 T cell receptor beta chains below were found in one sample sequenced in a study of cytomegalovirus exposure and HLA in healthy donors (dated by TCRdb to about 2017). The library was generated by the immunoSEQ multiplex PCR assay. This is the immuneACCESS table as TCRdb keeps it, with only in-frame sequences that have V and J called. A part of the clones is gone; compared with another copy, unresolved V genes explain less than half, and the rest is unexplained. The sample table lists under 200,000 clones, roughly 96% of them with a count of one. Roughly 0.83% of the sample goes to the ten largest clones. Sequencing was performed on PBMCs. The receptor source for this set is a woman younger than 35 in good health and CMV-seronegative.

The V and J genes are TRBV5-6 and TRBJ1-2; no firm D call. Between the trimmed V and J ends, which lost 0 bases and 8 bases, there was a span of 5 bases. The germline gives CDR1 SGHDT, CDR2 YYEEEE. The CDR3 consists of 11 residues. CDR3 sequence (DNA): TGTGCCAGCAGCTTGGGCCAGGGCTACACCTTC. Translation gives CASSLGQGYTF.

About this clone: At one of its ends the junction is not consistent with the germline gene, which may arise from a read error. This chain links TRBV7-7 with TRBJ2-5; D may be TRBD2 (5 bases). Germline V lookup: CDR1 SSHAT, CDR2 FNYEAQ (reference sequence). The CDR3 runs to 15 residues. The CDR3 DNA sequence: TGTGCTAGCAGCTTATCGCGAGGGATCCAAGAGACCCAGTACTTC. This translates into CASSLSRGIQETQYF.

V is TRBV11-1 and J is TRBJ2-5; the match to TRBD2 covers 12 bases. Germline V lookup: CDR1 SGHAT, CDR2 FQDESV (reference sequence). V lost 5 bases and J lost 2; bases outside the gene matches: 12. This CDR3 spans 18 amino acids. CDR3 loop: CASSPPRTSGVTQETQYF. The CDR3 DNA follows: TGTGCCAGCAGCCCCCCCCGGACTAGCGGGGTAACACAAGAGACCCAGTACTTC. The whole variable domain, remainder taken from reference TRBV11-1 and TRBJ2-5, is EAEVAQSPRYKITEKSQAVAFWCDPISGHATLYWYRQILGQGPELLVQFQDESVVDDSQLPKDRFSAERLKGVDSTLKIQPAELGDSAMYLCASSPPRTSGVTQETQYFGPGTRLLVL.

The V and J genes are TRBV7-8 and TRBJ2-3, with TRBD2 as a possible D gene (6 bases). Germline CDR1 and CDR2: SGHVS and FQNEAQ. The CDR3 sequence is 17 residues long. V was cut by 5 bases and J by 2 bases, with 20 bases left in between. The CDR3 region is CASSPASGVRNTDTQYF. The CDR3 coding sequence is TGTGCCAGCAGCCCAGCGTCGGGGGTCAGGAACACAGATACGCAGTATTTT.

This chain links TRBV5-1 with TRBJ2-6; D remains ambiguous. The germline gives CDR1 SGHRS, CDR2 YFSETQ. Trimming pared 5 bases from V and 0 bases from J, leaving 6 bases between. CDR3 length equals 14 residues. The DNA of the CDR3 is TGCGCCAGCAGAAGGAGCTCTGGGGCCAACGTCCTGACTTTC. It specifies CASRRSSGANVLTF. Combining the CDR3 with reference TRBV5-1 and TRBJ2-6 gives the whole variable domain KAGVTQTPRYLIKTRGQQVTLSCSPISGHRSVSWYQQTPGQGLQFLFEYFSETQRNKGNFPGRFSGRQFSNSRSEMNVSTLELGDSALYLCASRRSSGANVLTFGAGSRLTVL.

The rearrangement uses TRBV10-2 and TRBJ2-1, with D unclear. The germline V gene has CDR1 WSHSY and CDR2 SAAADI. The V end lost 2 bases, the J end lost 6 bases, and 8 bases lay between the germline ends. The CDR3 length is 13 residues. The CDR3: CASSEKPPNEQFF. CDR3 nucleotides: TGCGCCAGCAGTGAGAAGCCCCCCAATGAGCAGTTCTTC.

The V call is TRBV7-3, the J call TRBJ2-5, with 7 nucleotides matching TRBD1. The germline V gene encodes CDR1 SGHTA and CDR2 FQGTGA. With 5 bases clipped from V and 5 bases from J, the junction kept 5 bases outside the gene matches. The length of the CDR3 is 13 residues. The CDR3 coding sequence is TGTGCCAGCAGCCCGACAGGGTCGGAGACCCAGTACTTC. It translates to CASSPTGSETQYF.

This rearrangement joins TRBV7-2 to TRBJ2-7, with 9 bases that match TRBD2. J lost 3 bases, V lost 5 bases, and 8 bases had no gene match. The CDR3 length is 15 residues. Germline V gene lookup returns CDR1 SGHTA and CDR2 FQGNSA. The CDR3 DNA sequence: TGTGCCAGCAGCATCTTTAGCGGGGGAGACTACGAGCAGTACTTC. As protein: CASSIFSGGDYEQYF.

This clone was found once. The chain joins TRBV7-6 to TRBJ2-7, with 12 bases aligning to TRBD1. This CDR3 contains 17 residues. Losses at the gene ends were 2 bases for V and 4 bases for J; bases not matched to a gene: 9. The germline V gene has CDR1 SGHVS and CDR2 FNYEAQ. CDR3 in amino acids: CASSLTNRDRGRYEQYF. Here the CDR3 DNA reads TGTGCCAGCAGCTTAACCAACCGGGACAGGGGGCGGTACGAGCAGTACTTC. The entire variable domain, with the rest obtained from reference TRBV7-6 and TRBJ2-7, is as follows: GAGVSQSPRYKVTKRGQDVALRCDPISGHVSLYWYRQALGQGPEFLTYFNYEAQQDKSGLPNDRFSAERPEGSISTLTIQRTEQRDSAMYRCASSLTNRDRGRYEQYFGPGTRLTVT.

The chain has TRBV29-1 and TRBJ2-1; TRBD1 matches 7 bases. The junction had 6 bases not matched to a gene; V was cut back by 2 bases and J by 5 bases. The CDR3 is 14 residues long. Germline V CDR1 and CDR2: SQVTM, ANQGSEA. CDR3 sequence reads: CSVEFWGQHNEQFF. In DNA form, the CDR3 reads TGCAGCGTTGAATTTTGGGGACAGCACAATGAGCAGTTCTTC.

This sequence joins TRBV30 and TRBJ2-3, with 9 nucleotides matching TRBD2. J was trimmed by 2 bases and V by 3 bases; bases with no gene match: 9. This CDR3 is built from 16 residues. Per germline, CDR1 GTSNPN and CDR2 SVGIG (reference sequence). The CDR3, as DNA: TGTGCCTGGAGAACGCCCGGACTAGCGCTCACAGATACGCAGTATTTT. Translated, it gives CAWRTPGLALTDTQYF.

The rearrangement joins TRBV18 to TRBJ1-6; maybe TRBD1 (6 bases). Germline CDR1 reads KGHSH; CDR2 reads LQKENI. The CDR3 consists of 14 residues. The V gene lost 0 bases and the J gene lost 7 bases, with 7 bases spanning the gap. The CDR3 region has the DNA TGTGCCAGCTCACCACCGGGACACAATTCACCCCTCCACTTT. It translates to CASSPPGHNSPLHF.

The V call is TRBV10-3, the J call TRBJ2-1; no clear D. The ends were cut back, 6 bases at V and 8 bases at J, with 11 bases in the middle. This CDR3 comprises 12 residues. Germline V CDR1 and CDR2: ENHRY, SYGVKD. CDR3 protein: CAISSGLDEQFF. DNA of the CDR3: TGTGCCATCAGCTCCGGGTTGGATGAGCAGTTCTTC.

This sequence joins TRBV23-1 and TRBJ2-7; 8 nucleotides line up with TRBD1. TRBV23-1 is filed as an ORF, its function uncertain. The CDR3 is 17 residues long. V gave up 0 bases and J gave up 2 bases; unmatched junction bases: 9. CDR3 nucleotides: TGCGCCAGCAGTCAATCGAGCCAGGACAGGGAAACCTACGAGCAGTACTTC. Translation: CASSQSSQDRETYEQYF.

The rearrangement uses TRBV6-1 and TRBJ2-7; the match to TRBD2 covers 12 bases. Germline V gives CDR1 MNHNS, CDR2 SASEGT. CDR3 length: 15 amino acids. The V gene end was trimmed by 6 bases and the J gene end by 0 bases; junction bases not matched to a gene: 3. CDR3 region: CASSTSGGLSYEQYF. CDR3 DNA sequence: TGTGCCAGCAGCACTAGCGGGGGGCTCTCCTACGAGCAGTACTTC.

This clone has a handful of counts. The chain employs TRBV5-6 and TRBJ1-1; D call uncertain. CDR1 and CDR2 (germline): SGHDT, YYEEEE. The CDR3 has 14 amino acids. V was pared by 0 bases and J by 0 bases, with 6 bases between. As DNA, the CDR3 is TGTGCCAGCAGCTTGGTCGGGATGAACACTGAAGCTTTCTTT. This sequence encodes CASSLVGMNTEAFF.

The genes are TRBV5-5 and TRBJ2-7; TRBD1 aligns across 7 bases. In germline, CDR1 is SGHKS, CDR2 YYEKEE (reference sequence). The junction had 7 bases not matched to a gene; V was cut back by 1 base and J by 3 bases. The CDR3 covers 15 residues. CDR3: CASSLRQGVDYEQYF. The DNA of the CDR3 is TGTGCCAGCAGCTTGCGGCAGGGGGTAGACTACGAGCAGTACTTC. Using reference TRBV5-5 and TRBJ2-7 for the parts outside the CDR3, the full variable domain is DAGVTQSPTHLIKTRGQQVTLRCSPISGHKSVSWYQQVLGQGPQFIFQYYEKEERGRGNFPDRFSARQFPNYSSELNVNALLLGDSALYLCASSLRQGVDYEQYFGPGTRLTVT.

This rearrangement joins TRBV6-5 to TRBJ2-5; TRBD1 might be the D (6 bases). Germline V lookup: CDR1 MNHEY, CDR2 SVGAGI. The CDR3 contains 13 residues. V gave up 5 bases and J gave up 4 bases, with 11 bases separating them. CDR3 sequence (DNA): TGTGCCAGCAGTAGGGGGAGCGGAGAGACCCAGTACTTC. Translation gives CASSRGSGETQYF.

This chain uses TRBV4-1 with TRBJ1-1; 9 bases align to TRBD1. This CDR3 is built from 13 residues. Germline trimming cut 1 base from V and 6 bases from J; bases unmatched to any gene: 0. CDR1 MGHRA and CDR2 YSYEKL come from the germline V gene. CDR3 sequence reads: CASSQGTGAEAFF. CDR3 DNA sequence: TGCGCCAGCAGCCAAGGGACAGGGGCTGAAGCTTTCTTT.

The gene calls are TRBV25-1 and TRBJ1-6; D is uncertain. CDR1 and CDR2 from the germline V gene are MGHDK and SYGVNS. The CDR3 is made up of 15 amino acids. V gave up 3 bases and J gave up 7 bases, with 13 bases separating them. The DNA of the CDR3 is TGTGCCAGCAGTGACGACACGGGATCCAATTCACCCCTCCACTTT. Translating it yields CASSDDTGSNSPLHF.

CDR3 in amino acids: CASSQQTGGLEQFF. The CDR3 DNA sequence: TGTGCCAGCAGCCAACAGACGGGGGGTCTTGAGCAGTTCTTC. This rearrangement joins TRBV4-2 to TRBJ2-1; the match to TRBD2 covers 7 bases. Germline-derived CDR1 and CDR2 are LGHNA and YNFKEQ. The CDR3 has 14 amino acids. V dropped 2 bases and J dropped 9; count of bases not matched to a gene: 7.

The chain joins TRBV18 to TRBJ2-7, with D tentatively TRBD1 (5 bases). This CDR3 is 16 amino acids long. V was cut by 5 bases and J by 1 base, with 18 bases left in between. The germline V gene encodes CDR1 KGHSH and CDR2 LQKENI. In nucleotides, the CDR3 is TGTGCCAGCTCAGGCCGCAGGGAATTGGTGTCCTACGAGCAGTACTTC. Encoded protein: CASSGRRELVSYEQYF. Filled out from reference TRBV18 and TRBJ2-7, the complete variable domain reads NAGVMQNPRHLVRRRGQEARLRCSPMKGHSHVYWYRQLPEEGLKFMVYLQKENIIDESGMPKERFSAEFPKEGPSILRIQQVVRGDSAAYFCASSGRRELVSYEQYFGPGTRLTVT.